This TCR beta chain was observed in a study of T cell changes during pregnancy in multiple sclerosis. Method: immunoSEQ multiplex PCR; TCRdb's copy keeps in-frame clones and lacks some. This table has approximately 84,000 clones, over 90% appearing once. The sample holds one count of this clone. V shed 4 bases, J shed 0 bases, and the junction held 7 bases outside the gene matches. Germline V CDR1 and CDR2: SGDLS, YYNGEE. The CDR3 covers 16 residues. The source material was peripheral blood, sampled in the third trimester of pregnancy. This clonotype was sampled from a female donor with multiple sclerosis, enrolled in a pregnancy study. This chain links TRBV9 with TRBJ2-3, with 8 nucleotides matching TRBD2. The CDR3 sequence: CASSPPGLGSTDTQYF. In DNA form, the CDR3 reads TGTGCCAGCAGCCCTCCGGGACTAGGGAGCACAGATACGCAGTATTTT.